This T cell receptor beta chain was retrieved from a study of blood T cell repertoires in COVID-19. Overall study: Acute and convalescent COVID-19 specimens originated in the United States, Italy and Spain. In each case, the material was cDNA or gDNA derived from T cells, B-cell-depleted T cells, or PBMCs.

This CDR3 is built from 13 residues. Germline V gene data show CDR1 as SGHRS and CDR2 as YFSETQ. V was shortened by 1 base and J by 4 bases, with 7 bases between the two germline ends. Original handling: For nucleated cells, counts were estimated from reference gene primer amplification. Profiled with immunoSEQ multiplex PCR; TCRdb holds only in-frame clones, not every one. V and J calls and clone size are copied from that table; D and trimming were computed from the DNA. The repertoire holds hundreds of thousands of clones, approximately 90% seen once, with roughly 2% in the top ten. This receptor was taken from a man aged 18 to 29 with active or convalescent COVID-19. The chain uses TRBV5-1 and TRBJ2-3, with no clear D. Input material: peripheral blood. The CDR3 loop reads CASSLLVADTQYF. The CDR3 bases are TGCGCCAGCAGCTTGTTAGTCGCAGATACGCAGTATTTT.